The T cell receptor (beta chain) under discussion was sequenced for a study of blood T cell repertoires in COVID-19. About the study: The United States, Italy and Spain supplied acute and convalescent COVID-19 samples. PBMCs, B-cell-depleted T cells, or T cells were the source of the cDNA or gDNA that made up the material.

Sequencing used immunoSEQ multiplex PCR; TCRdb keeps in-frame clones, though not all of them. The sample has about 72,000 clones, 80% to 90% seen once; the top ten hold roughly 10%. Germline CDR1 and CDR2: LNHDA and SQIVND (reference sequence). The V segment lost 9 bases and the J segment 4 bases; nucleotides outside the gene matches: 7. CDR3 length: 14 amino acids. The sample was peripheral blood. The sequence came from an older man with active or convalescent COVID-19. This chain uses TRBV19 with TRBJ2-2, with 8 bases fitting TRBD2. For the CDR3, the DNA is TGTGCCAGCAAGCGGGAGATCGGCACCGGGGAGCTGTTTTTT. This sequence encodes CASKREIGTGELFF.